The rows below give T cell receptor beta chains drawn from one sample of a study of shared T cell receptors in the human thymus. Sequenced by immunoSEQ multiplex PCR; TCRdb stores in-frame clones only, minus some. The sample lists 700,000 or so clones, approximately 85% occurring once. These sequences were also reported in another study, on human thymus T cells.

The sequencing input was thymocytes. All receptors derive from a girl in the first two years of life with a congenital heart defect. The conserved cysteine and the conserved F or W are not part of the CDR3 here. Fields, in order: D gene, V gene, J gene, CDR3 length, CDR3 protein. A D gene is named only where the DNA matches it firmly.

>.|TRBV7-4|TRBJ1-2|16
ASSLDWSPGEANYGYT
>.|TRBV21-1|TRBJ2-7|10
ANAGASYEQY
>TRBD2|TRBV4-3|TRBJ2-3|16
ASSQASPTSPSTDTQY
>TRBD1|TRBV11-1|TRBJ1-2|14
ASSLGDGTGTYGYT
>.|TRBV19|TRBJ1-3|15
ASSIAQKRNSGNTIY
>.|TRBV5-1|TRBJ1-1|11
ASCDRVNTEAF
>.|TRBV6-1|TRBJ1-4|14
ASSERRTADYLMKN
>TRBD1|TRBV7-9|TRBJ2-6|16
ASSLGRQGATGANVLT
>TRBD2|TRBV28|TRBJ2-5|16
ASSSPRTSGGTEETQY
>.|TRBV6-1|TRBJ2-5|14
ASSEAKGLTGETQY
>.|TRBV10-3|TRBJ2-3|14
AISEHQQGVTDTQY